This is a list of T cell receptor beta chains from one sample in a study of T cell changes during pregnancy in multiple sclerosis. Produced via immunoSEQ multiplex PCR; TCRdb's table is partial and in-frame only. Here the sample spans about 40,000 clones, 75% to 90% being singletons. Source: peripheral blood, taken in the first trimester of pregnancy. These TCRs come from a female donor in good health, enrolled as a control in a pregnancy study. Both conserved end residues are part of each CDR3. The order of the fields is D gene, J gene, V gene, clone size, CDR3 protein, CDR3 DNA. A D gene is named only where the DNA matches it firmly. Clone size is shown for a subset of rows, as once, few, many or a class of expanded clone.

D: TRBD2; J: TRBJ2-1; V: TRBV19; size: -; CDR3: CASSRGLEPYNEQFF; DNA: TGTGCCAGTAGTAGAGGACTAGAGCCGTACAATGAGCAGTTCTTC
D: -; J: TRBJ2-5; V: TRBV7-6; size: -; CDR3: CASSLDGSGAIQETQYF; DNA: TGTGCCAGCAGCTTAGATGGTAGCGGAGCAATCCAAGAGACCCAGTACTTC
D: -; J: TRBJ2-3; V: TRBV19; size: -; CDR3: CASSIYRGSDTQYF; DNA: TGTGCCAGTAGTATATACCGGGGATCAGATACGCAGTATTTT
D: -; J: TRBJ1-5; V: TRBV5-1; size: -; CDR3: CASSFQGGNQPQHF; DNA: TGCGCCAGCAGCTTTCAGGGCGGTAATCAGCCCCAGCATTTT
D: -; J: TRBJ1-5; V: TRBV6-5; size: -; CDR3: CASRDVGGRQPQHF; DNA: TGTGCCAGCAGGGACGTGGGGGGACGTCAGCCCCAGCATTTT
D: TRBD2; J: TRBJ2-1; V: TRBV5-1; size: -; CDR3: CASSPRSLGLVSYNEQFF; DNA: TGCGCCAGCAGCCCCCGGAGCCTAGGACTAGTCTCCTACAATGAGCAGTTCTTC
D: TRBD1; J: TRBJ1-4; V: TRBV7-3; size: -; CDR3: CASSPTGGADEKLFF; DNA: TGTGCCAGCAGCCCAACAGGGGGCGCAGATGAAAAACTGTTTTTT
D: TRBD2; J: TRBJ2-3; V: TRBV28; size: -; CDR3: CASSDPGLAGVTQYF; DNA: TGTGCCAGCAGTGACCCCGGACTAGCGGGAGTTACGCAGTATTTT
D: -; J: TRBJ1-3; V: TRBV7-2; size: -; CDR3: CASSLDTPRAGNTIYF; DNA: TGTGCCAGCAGCTTAGATACACCGAGGGCTGGAAACACCATATATTTT
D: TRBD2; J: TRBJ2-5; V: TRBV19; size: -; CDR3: CASSERGVGQETQYF; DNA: TGTGCCAGTAGCGAGCGGGGGGTTGGACAAGAGACCCAGTACTTC
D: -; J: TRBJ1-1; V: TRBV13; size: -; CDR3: CASGLGANTEAFF; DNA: TGTGCCAGCGGCCTGGGGGCGAACACTGAAGCTTTCTTT
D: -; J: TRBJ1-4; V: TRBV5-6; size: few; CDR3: CASSPRDNGFEKLFF; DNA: TGTGCCAGCAGCCCGAGGGACAACGGTTTTGAAAAACTGTTTTTT
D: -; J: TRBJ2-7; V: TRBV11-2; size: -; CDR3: CASSLVSGGPPYYEQYF; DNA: TGTGCCAGCAGCTTAGTCTCTGGCGGGCCCCCCTACTACGAGCAGTACTTC
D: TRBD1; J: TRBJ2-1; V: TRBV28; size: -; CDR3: CASSTGTGAFNEQFF; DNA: TGTGCCAGCAGTACTGGGACAGGGGCATTCAATGAGCAGTTCTTC
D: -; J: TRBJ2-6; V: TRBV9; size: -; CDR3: CASSVTNQSSGANVLTF; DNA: TGTGCCAGCAGCGTAACTAACCAGAGCTCTGGGGCCAACGTCCTGACTTTC
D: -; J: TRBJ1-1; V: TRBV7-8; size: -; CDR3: CASSLGGKGNTEAFF; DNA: TGTGCCAGCAGCTTAGGGGGCAAAGGGAACACTGAAGCTTTCTTT
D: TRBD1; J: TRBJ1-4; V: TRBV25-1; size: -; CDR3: CASSDTGTGNEKLFF; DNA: TGTGCCAGCAGTGACACCGGGACAGGGAATGAAAAACTGTTTTTT
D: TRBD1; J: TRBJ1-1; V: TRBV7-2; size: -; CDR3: CASSSGRGTGASSEAFF; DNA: TGTGCCAGCAGCTCCGGCCGTGGGACAGGCGCTTCCTCTGAAGCTTTCTTT
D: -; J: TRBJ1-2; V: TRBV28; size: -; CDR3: CAIPGVRYGYTF; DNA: TGTGCCATCCCGGGAGTTCGCTATGGCTACACCTTC
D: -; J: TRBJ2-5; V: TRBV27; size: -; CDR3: CASSLGQGFGETQYF; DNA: TGTGCCAGCAGTTTAGGCCAGGGGTTCGGAGAGACCCAGTACTTC
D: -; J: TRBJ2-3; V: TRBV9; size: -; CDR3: CASSVDRFSTDTQYF; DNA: TGTGCCAGCAGCGTAGACAGGTTTAGCACAGATACGCAGTATTTT
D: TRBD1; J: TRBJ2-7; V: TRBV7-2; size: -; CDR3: CASSPADRASGEQYF; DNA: TGTGCCAGCAGCCCCGCGGACAGGGCCTCGGGCGAGCAGTACTTC
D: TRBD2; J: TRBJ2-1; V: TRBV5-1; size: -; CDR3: CASSFGLASGFGDEQFF; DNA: TGCGCCAGCAGCTTCGGACTAGCCAGCGGGTTTGGGGATGAGCAGTTCTTC
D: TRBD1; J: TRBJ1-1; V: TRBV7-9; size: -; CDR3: CASSLGPGGYTEAFF; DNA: TGTGCCAGCAGCTTAGGCCCAGGGGGGTACACTGAAGCTTTCTTT
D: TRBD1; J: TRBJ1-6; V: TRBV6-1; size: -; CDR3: CASSNGQENSPLHF; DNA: TGTGCCAGCAGTAACGGACAGGAAAATTCACCCCTCCACTTT
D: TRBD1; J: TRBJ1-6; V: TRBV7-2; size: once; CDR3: CASSHLRRQGSYSPLHF; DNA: TGTGCCAGCAGTCATTTAAGGCGACAGGGGTCGTATTCACCCCTCCACTTT
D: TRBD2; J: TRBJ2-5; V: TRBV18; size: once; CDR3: CASSPQGLAGGYQETQYF; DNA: TGTGCCAGCTCACCCCAGGGACTAGCGGGGGGCTACCAAGAGACCCAGTACTTC
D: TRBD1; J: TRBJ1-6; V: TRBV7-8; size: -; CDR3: CASSWDRGPSSYNSPLHF; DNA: TGTGCCAGCAGCTGGGACAGGGGGCCGAGCTCCTATAATTCACCCCTCCACTTT
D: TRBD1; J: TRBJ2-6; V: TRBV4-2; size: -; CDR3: CASSHQGTGTHLLPGANVLTF; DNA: TGTGCCAGCAGCCACCAGGGGACAGGGACCCATCTCTTACCGGGGGCCAACGTCCTGACTTTC
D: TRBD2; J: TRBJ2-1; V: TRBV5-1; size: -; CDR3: CASSAGTSGGVHEQFF; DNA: TGCGCCAGCAGCGCCGGGACTAGCGGGGGGGTTCATGAGCAGTTCTTC
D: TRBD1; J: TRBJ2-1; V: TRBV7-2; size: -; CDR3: CASSLVPRTGRDNEQFF; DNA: TGTGCCAGCAGCTTAGTGCCTAGGACAGGGCGGGACAATGAGCAGTTCTTC
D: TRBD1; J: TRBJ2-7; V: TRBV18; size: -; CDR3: CASSTGTDYYEQYF; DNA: TGTGCCAGCTCAACCGGGACAGACTACTACGAGCAGTACTTC
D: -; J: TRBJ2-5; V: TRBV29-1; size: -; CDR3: CSVETGQETQYF; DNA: TGCAGCGTGGAAACCGGCCAAGAGACCCAGTACTTC
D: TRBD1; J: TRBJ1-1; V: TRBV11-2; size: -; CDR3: CASSLRQGNTEAFF; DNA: TGTGCCAGCAGCTTACGACAGGGGAACACTGAAGCTTTCTTT
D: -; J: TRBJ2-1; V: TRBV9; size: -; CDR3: CASSSTPQVNEQFF; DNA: TGTGCCAGCAGCTCCACCCCGCAGGTCAATGAGCAGTTCTTC